The present T cell receptor beta chain was sequenced within a study of blood T cells in healthy people across ages (dated by TCRdb to 2014 to 2015). Background for the entire study: In model experiments, roughly one uniquely barcoded TCR beta cDNA molecule per two T cells was captured by template switching. To track age-related changes in TCR beta repertoire diversity, the study relied on deep sequencing normalized with unique cDNA molecular identifiers. Donors of different ages were randomly distributed across sequencing lanes to avoid experimental bias. Two additional independent replicas of 1 million unique cDNA reads from the same blood draw were analyzed for two donors (one aged 18 to 29 and one aged 80 or older). The donors were split into four age groups: young (average around 15 years), middle-aged (39), aged (62) and long-lived (roughly 88).

With regard to this clonotype: No cognate antigen has been identified for it. No much larger clone is present one base from it, and per-base qualities are unavailable.

Receptor libraries were prepared by 5' RACE. The run used an Illumina HiSeq 2500. The second PCR ran for about 6 to 12 cycles and used a J-beta primer mix along with a sample-barcoded 5' primer. Each TCR beta cDNA molecule received a unique molecular identifier from a template-switch 5' adaptor carrying 12 random nucleotides. At least 2.5 million CDR3-containing paired-end reads were obtained from each sample. First-strand cDNA was synthesized from all RNA with the Mint cDNA synthesis kit, primed by a TRBC-specific oligonucleotide. Following uracil-DNA glycosylase treatment, all cDNA underwent a first 18-cycle PCR with the universal primers M1SS and BC2_uni_R. In the authors' own workflow: For normalization, 1 million high-quality reads, each with a distinct molecular identifier, were randomly selected from each sample. Instead of being binned into consensus sequences, reads that shared molecular identifiers were thrown out. CDR3 identification, clonotype clustering and error correction used MiTCR with a Q25 quality threshold and the strictest error-elimination algorithm. A nonparametric unseen species model using Euler transformation provided a lower-bound estimate of total TCR beta diversity. TCRdb trimmed public reads at Q25 via fastp, called clones via MiXCR and kept in-frame beta chains. A single entry per CDR3 protein holds the most common genes and DNA from its merged rows. What appears here as the V and J calls and clone size reflects TCRdb's work, not the paper's. The table for this sample lists roughly 500,000 distinct CDR3 sequences; roughly 28% of them were counted only once. The ten largest clones take up about 18% of the sample.

Donors were a few dozen systemically healthy Caucasian individuals from Russia aged roughly 6 to 95 years. Around 9.7 milliliters of peripheral blood were collected from each donor into EDTA-treated Vacutainer tubes. Ficoll-Paque density-gradient centrifugation was used to isolate PBMCs, with at least 6.5 million obtained per sample. Total RNA was extracted from PBMCs with Trizol reagent, with at least 5 micrograms obtained per sample. For every donor, an aliquot of PBMCs went through flow cytometry to measure the percentages of naive CD45RAhigh/CD27high T cells. Broad study findings and their caveats: Compared with the aged group, the long-lived group had more naive CD4+ T cells, fewer expanded clones and increased TCR diversity, suggesting age selection. Bulk unsorted PBMC profiling prevented conclusive comparison of naive and antigen-experienced compartments. As age increased, observed TCR beta diversity per million T cells dropped in a roughly linear way, and a significant reduction was already evident by age 40. Estimates of total diversity based on one million sequenced T cells were considered lower bounds and underestimates. Because donor CMV infection status was unknown, age-related changes in expanded clonotypes were potentially confounded. There was a strong correlation between observed TCR beta diversity and the percentage of naive T cells measured by flow cytometry.

Sequenced material: blood. The source is a woman in her sixties or seventies in good health.

For the CDR3, the sequence is CASSLRIRSTDTQYF. The DNA sequence is TGTGCCAGCAGCTTAAGGATTCGTAGCACAGATACGCAGTATTTT. The sequence joins TRBV11-1 to TRBJ2-3; no D segment can be confidently identified. Deletion took 2 bases off V and 0 bases off J, with a span of 9 bases between the germline ends. The germline V gene (reference sequence) gives CDR1 as SGHAT and CDR2 as FQDESV. Including cysteine and phenylalanine, the CDR3 has 15 amino acids. The CDR3 DNA has 45 bases and is translated from base 1.